Sequencing of this T cell receptor (beta chain) was carried out in a study of blood T cell repertoires in COVID-19 (dated by TCRdb to 2020 to 2022). Study-level background: Samples from collaborators originated in the United States, Italy and Spain and spanned both the acute and convalescent phases of COVID-19. The material from the prospective study consisted of cDNA or gDNA derived from T cells, B-cell-depleted T cells, or PBMCs. Subjects who had been exposed to COVID-19, were actively infected with it, or had recovered from it provided the deeply sampled blood TCRbeta repertoires that made up the dataset. HLA class I and class II types, where available, came from metadata supplied by the sample provider rather than from assay-based typing. Samples were obtained from the ongoing ImmuneRACE study (first 160 participants) and from about 1,300 subjects provided by 6 global collaborators. The repertoires were released in a freely available public database intended as a resource for research on the immune response to SARS-CoV-2. A de-identified subject ID, COVID-19 status, age in years and sex were almost always included in the sample metadata.

This clone was detected a few times. Its antigen has not been determined. Base qualities were left out, and no much larger clone turns up one base away. Each collaborating institution followed its own protocols to collect whole blood in K2EDTA tubes. For TCRbeta analysis, collaborators shipped samples as frozen whole blood, isolated PBMCs, or DNA extracted from either of those sample types. TCRbeta CDR3 regions were amplified from genomic DNA using the immunoSEQ Assay, a bias-controlled multiplex PCR. The authors' pipeline ran thus. The number of nucleated cells in each sample was estimated from the amplification of reference gene primers within the assay. Sequence reads were collapsed and filtered to measure the absolute abundance of every unique TCRbeta CDR3 rearrangement. Productive Simpson clonality was computed per sample as the square root of Simpson's diversity index over productive rearrangements. TCRdb retrieved this table from immuneACCESS and kept in-frame rearrangements only. Not all clones are present; in checked studies, unresolved V genes account for under half, and no reason is known for the remainder. The V and J calls and clone size are taken from that table; D and trimming were inferred from the DNA. The sample includes roughly 67,000 clones, with roughly 86% observed a single time. Jointly, the top ten make up approximately 3.7% of the sample.

Here is what the overall study found, with its caveats: The quantity of clinical and demographic metadata differed by source and by participant and was supplied without curation.

Sample: peripheral blood. This receptor was obtained from a man aged 50-59 years with acute or convalescent COVID-19.

The CDR3 region: CASRSYSYEQYF. The DNA sequence is TGTGCCAGTAGGAGCTACTCCTACGAGCAGTACTTC. The sequence links TRBV19 to TRBJ2-7; the D gene identity is not certain. The germline V gene (reference sequence) provides CDR1 LNHDA and CDR2 SQIVND. From the cysteine up to the phenylalanine, the CDR3 has a length of 12 residues. Just CDR3 DNA is preserved here, 36 bases in frame from base 1. V was cut back by 6 bases and J by 0 bases, leaving a gap of 6 bases between them.